The rows below give T cell receptor beta chains drawn from one sample of a study of shared clonotypes between healthy human individuals. The assay was immunoSEQ multiplex PCR, and TCRdb's table has in-frame clones only and misses some. This sample has tens of thousands of clones, with about 61% found just once. Sequences were obtained from memory CD8+ T cells sorted from blood. Receptor source: a man aged 30 to 45 in good health. CDR3s include the opening cysteine and the closing phenylalanine or tryptophan. D genes are given only for firm matches. Clone size is shown for a subset of rows, as once, few, many or a class of expanded clone.

>-|-|TRBJ2-5|TRBV28
CASRDPGREGPWAQYF
TGTGCCAGCAGAGACCCCGGTCGAGAGGGGCCTTGGGCCCAGTACTTC
>-|-|TRBJ1-5|TRBV25-1
CASGGAGADQPQHF
TGTGCCAGCGGGGGGGCAGGGGCCGATCAGCCCCAGCATTTT
>many|-|TRBJ2-5|TRBV4-1
CASSQPGGAVQETQYF
TGCGCCAGCAGCCAACCCGGGGGAGCAGTGCAAGAGACCCAGTACTTC
>few|TRBD2|TRBJ2-2|TRBV6-5
CASSYVGGDTGELFF
TGTGCCAGCAGTTACGTCGGGGGGGACACCGGGGAGCTGTTTTTT
>few|-|TRBJ2-7|TRBV28
CASVGVSYEQYF
TGTGCCAGCGTTGGGGTTTCCTACGAGCAGTACTTC
>many|-|TRBJ2-7|TRBV4-3
CASSQETATQISYEQYF
TGCGCCAGCAGCCAAGAGACTGCGACCCAGATTAGCTACGAGCAGTACTTC
>once|-|TRBJ2-3|TRBV7-9
CASSLSEVSTDTQYF
TGTGCCAGCAGCTTATCCGAGGTTAGCACAGATACGCAGTATTTT
>many|TRBD2|TRBJ2-1|TRBV7-8
CASSSLLAGLYNEQFF
TGTGCCAGCAGCTCTCTTCTAGCGGGGCTATACAATGAGCAGTTCTTC
>-|TRBD1|TRBJ2-3|TRBV9
CASSVDGQGRDTQYF
TGTGCCAGCAGCGTAGATGGACAGGGTAGAGATACGCAGTATTTT
>-|-|TRBJ1-1|TRBV7-9
CAVGGMNTEAFF
TGTGCCGTGGGGGGCATGAACACTGAAGCTTTCTTT
>many|-|TRBJ1-2|TRBV27
CASSLSSPGHGYTF
TGTGCCAGCAGTTTATCATCCCCGGGCCATGGCTACACCTTC
>-|-|TRBJ2-2|TRBV27
CASSLIVDGELFF
TGTGCCAGCAGTTTGATCGTGGACGGGGAGCTGTTTTTT
>-|-|TRBJ2-7|TRBV28
CASKDGVLYEQYF
TGTGCCAGCAAGGATGGGGTCCTTTACGAGCAGTACTTC
>-|-|TRBJ1-1|TRBV19
CASILQGAGTEAFF
TGTGCCAGTATTCTACAGGGCGCGGGGACTGAAGCTTTCTTT
>few|-|TRBJ2-6|TRBV6-5
CASSATDSGANVLTF
TGTGCCAGCAGTGCTACAGACTCTGGGGCCAACGTCCTGACTTTC
>-|-|TRBJ2-7|TRBV2
CASSDAGPRYEQYF
TGTGCCAGCAGTGATGCGGGACCGAGATACGAGCAGTACTTC
>few|-|TRBJ2-1|TRBV6-5
CASSHHPRAEQFF
TGTGCCAGCAGTCACCATCCTCGGGCCGAGCAGTTCTTC
>-|TRBD1|TRBJ1-2|TRBV4-2
CASSWTGGYGYTF
TGTGCCAGCAGCTGGACAGGGGGGTATGGCTACACCTTC
>-|-|TRBJ2-1|TRBV11-2
CASSFGSFYEQFF
TGTGCCAGCAGCTTCGGGAGCTTCTATGAGCAGTTCTTC
>few|-|TRBJ2-3|TRBV7-8
CASSTSGPMSTDTQYF
TGTGCCAGCAGCACCAGCGGGCCCATGAGCACAGATACGCAGTATTTT
>few|TRBD2|TRBJ2-1|TRBV4-3
CASSIGLADNNEQFF
TGCGCCAGCAGTATAGGACTAGCGGATAACAATGAGCAGTTCTTC
>-|-|TRBJ1-4|TRBV7-9
CASTDRGGLTNEKLFF
TGTGCCAGCACCGATCGGGGTGGCTTGACTAATGAAAAACTGTTTTTT
>few|-|TRBJ1-4|TRBV13
CASSLLAGTAAEKLFF
TGTGCCAGCAGCTTATTAGCCGGGACGGCGGCTGAAAAACTGTTTTTT
>-|TRBD2|TRBJ2-1|TRBV25-1
CASSALAGGTEQFF
TGTGCCAGCAGTGCTCTAGCGGGGGGGACGGAGCAGTTCTTC
>-|-|TRBJ2-1|TRBV30
CAWSELIGFRAEQFF
TGTGCCTGGAGTGAGTTGATAGGTTTTAGAGCTGAGCAGTTCTTC
>-|-|TRBJ2-7|TRBV7-6
CASSLSPDGYEQYF
TGTGCCAGCAGCTTATCCCCGGACGGATACGAGCAGTACTTC
>-|TRBD2|TRBJ2-2|TRBV9
CASSPRTSEYTGELFF
TGTGCCAGCAGCCCCCGGACTAGCGAGTATACCGGGGAGCTGTTTTTT
>once|TRBD1|TRBJ1-2|TRBV29-1
CSVEPDRGFYGYTF
TGCAGCGTTGAACCGGACAGGGGATTCTATGGCTACACCTTC
>-|TRBD1|TRBJ1-5|TRBV28
CASSLGQGSQPQHF
TGTGCCAGCAGCCTGGGACAGGGAAGTCAGCCCCAGCATTTT
>few|-|TRBJ2-3|TRBV5-4
CASSLVERGTDTQYF
TGTGCCAGCAGCTTGGTAGAGAGAGGCACAGATACGCAGTATTTT
>-|-|TRBJ2-3|TRBV27
CASSLAGTLNTDTQYF
TGTGCCAGCAGTTTAGCAGGGACGTTGAACACAGATACGCAGTATTTT
>-|TRBD1|TRBJ2-2|TRBV25-1
CASSVGQGGSSLALFF
TGTGCCAGCAGTGTGGGACAGGGAGGTTCTAGTTTGGCGCTGTTTTTT
>few|-|TRBJ1-1|TRBV4-3
CASSQDAGTFEAEAFF
TGCGCCAGCAGCCAAGATGCTGGGACCTTTGAGGCTGAAGCTTTCTTT
>-|-|TRBJ1-3|TRBV6-1
CASSEAEGTGNTIYF
TGTGCCAGCAGTGAAGCCGAGGGTACTGGAAACACCATATATTTT
>-|-|TRBJ2-7|TRBV28
CASSYWGQGVYEQYF
TGTGCCAGCAGTTACTGGGGACAAGGCGTCTACGAGCAGTACTTC
>medium-sized|-|TRBJ2-1|TRBV29-1
CSGYWTTNEQFF
TGCAGCGGGTACTGGACTACCAATGAGCAGTTCTTC
>-|TRBD1|TRBJ1-1|TRBV7-9
CASSNRGEGDTEAFF
TGTGCCAGCAGTAACAGGGGCGAAGGGGATACTGAAGCTTTCTTT
>once|-|TRBJ2-6|TRBV25-1
CASSEAGPSGANVLTF
TGTGCCAGCAGTGAAGCGGGGCCGAGTGGGGCCAACGTCCTGACTTTC